This TCR beta chain was recovered during a study of blood T cell repertoires in COVID-19. Across the study: Sources were T cells, B-cell-depleted T cells, or PBMCs; the material itself was cDNA or gDNA.

As handled by the study authors: Counts of nucleated cells, estimated from reference gene primer amplification, were obtained. Here immunoSEQ multiplex PCR was the method, and the copy in TCRdb shows in-frame clones only, minus some. V and J calls and clone size are given by that table; D and trimming were obtained from the DNA. The profile shows 60,000 or so clones, under 90% of them singletons. Germline CDR1 is SGHDN and CDR2 is FVKESK. The CDR3 spans 15 residues. The V gene end was trimmed by 3 bases and the J gene end by 4 bases; junction bases not matched to a gene: 5. The chain uses TRBV14 and TRBJ1-2; TRBD1 agrees at 10 bases. Specimen: peripheral blood. This TCR was recovered from a woman at least 80 years old with acute or convalescent COVID-19. CDR3 DNA sequence: TGTGCCAGCAGCCAGATGGGACAGGGGATCTATGGCTACACCTTC. Translated: CASSQMGQGIYGYTF.